The 32 T cell receptor beta chains below were found in one sample sequenced in a study of blood T cell repertoires in COVID-19. The method was immunoSEQ multiplex PCR; TCRdb's version includes in-frame clones alone and lacks a portion of them. The sample contains 100,000 or so clones, under 80% of which appear only once. The sample was peripheral blood. The receptors were gathered from a woman in her seventies with acute or convalescent COVID-19.

The rearrangement joins TRBV30 to TRBJ1-4; D not certain. The CDR3 loop spans 15 amino acids. With 5 bases removed from V and 0 bases from J, the gap between germline ends came to 13 bases. Germline CDR1 and CDR2: GTSNPN and SVGIG (reference sequence). The CDR3 nucleotides read TGTGCCTGGGAAATTTCCGGAGCAACTAATGAAAAACTGTTTTTT. Translation: CAWEISGATNEKLFF.

The chain carries TRBV19 and TRBJ2-6; TRBD1 matches at 7 bases. Germline V gene data show CDR1 as LNHDA and CDR2 as SQIVND (reference sequence). CDR3 size: 15 residues. V dropped 5 bases and J dropped 2; count of bases not matched to a gene: 3. The CDR3 DNA sequence: TGTGCCAGTAGTCAGGACAGGACTGGGGCCAACGTCCTGACTTTC. Translating it yields CASSQDRTGANVLTF.

The J gene is TRBJ2-3, the V gene TRBV12-3 or TRBV12-4; D possibly corresponds to TRBD1 (6 bases). Trimming left V 10 bases short and J 0 bases short, with 11 bases between. CDR3 length equals 13 residues. This CDR3 is CATGTTSTDTQYF. CDR3 sequence (DNA): TGTGCCACCGGGACAACTAGCACAGATACGCAGTATTTT.

The chain couples TRBV28 to TRBJ1-5, with TRBD1 matching 8 bases. J lost 1 base, V lost 6 bases, and 11 bases had no gene match. Germline CDR1 and CDR2: MDHEN and SYDVKM. The CDR3 contains 17 residues. The CDR3 DNA reads TGTGCCAGCAGAATTCTCCAGGGGGCTGGAAGCAATCAGCCCCAGCATTTT. Protein sequence: CASRILQGAGSNQPQHF.

This clone was recorded a few times. V and J are TRBV6-5 and TRBJ2-3; tentative D call: TRBD2 (6 bases). Trimming removed 7 bases from V and 2 bases from J, with 13 bases in between. Per the germline V gene, CDR1 is MNHEY and CDR2 is SVGAGI. The CDR3 consists of 14 residues. CDR3 bases: TGTGCCAGCAAAATGCCGGGGGACACAGATACGCAGTATTTT. Encoded protein: CASKMPGDTDTQYF.

The rearrangement joins TRBV2 to TRBJ1-3; tentative D call: TRBD1 (6 bases). Germline assignment: CDR1 SNHLY and CDR2 FYNNEI. Trimming took off 7 bases at V and 2 bases at J, with 15 bases between the two ends. The CDR3 covers 15 residues. CDR3 loop: CASTREGGTGNTIYF. CDR3 bases: TGTGCCAGCACTCGAGAGGGGGGGACTGGAAACACCATATATTTT.

This chain connects TRBV11-2 to TRBJ2-5, with TRBD1 as a possible D gene (6 bases). The CDR3 runs 14 residues. The V gene lost 0 bases and the J gene lost 5 bases, with 10 bases spanning the gap. Germline assignment: CDR1 SGHAT and CDR2 FQNNGV. CDR3 loop: CASSLEADRETQYF. The CDR3 DNA reads TGTGCCAGCAGCTTAGAAGCCGACAGGGAGACCCAGTACTTC.

V and J are TRBV24-1 and TRBJ1-2; the D is unclear. The V and J ends lost 3 bases and 7 bases respectively, with 14 bases between them. Germline CDR1 is KGHDR and CDR2 is SFDVKD. This CDR3 spans 14 amino acids. CDR3 region: CATSDPTRSAGYTF. The CDR3 DNA reads TGTGCCACCAGTGATCCGACACGATCGGCTGGCTACACCTTC.

The chain recombines TRBV6-6 with TRBJ2-4; TRBD1 aligns across 7 bases. The V gene end was trimmed by 2 bases and the J gene end by 7 bases; junction bases not matched to a gene: 2. This CDR3 spans 13 amino acids. Germline V gene data show CDR1 as MNHNY and CDR2 as SVGAGI (reference sequence). The CDR3 is CASSYDRANIQYF. The CDR3 coding sequence is TGTGCCAGCAGTTACGACAGGGCGAACATTCAGTACTTC.

The sample holds one count of this clone. The chain uses TRBV11-2 and TRBJ1-1, with TRBD1 identical over 8 bases. The trim removed 3 bases at V and 0 bases at J, leaving 6 bases unmatched. Per germline, CDR1 SGHAT and CDR2 FQNNGV. The CDR3 loop spans 16 amino acids. The CDR3 region is CASSFVDRGMNTEAFF. The CDR3 DNA sequence: TGTGCCAGCAGCTTCGTAGACAGGGGAATGAACACTGAAGCTTTCTTT.

This chain links TRBV6-5 with TRBJ2-7, with 7 bases matching TRBD1. Looked up from germline, CDR1 is MNHEY and CDR2 is SVGAGI. Unmatched junction bases numbered 8, after V lost 3 bases and J lost 3 bases. CDR3 length equals 15 residues. The CDR3: CASSYSTGYGYEQYF. The CDR3 DNA reads TGTGCCAGCAGTTATTCGACAGGGTACGGCTACGAGCAGTACTTC.

This chain uses TRBV7-2 with TRBJ1-1, with D perhaps TRBD1 (6 bases). V lost 1 base and J 5 bases, leaving 14 bases between the germline ends. The CDR3 consists of 15 residues. Germline V gene data show CDR1 as SGHTA and CDR2 as FQGNSA. The CDR3 spells CASSLERGARTEAFF. The CDR3 bases are TGTGCCAGCAGCTTAGAGCGGGGGGCGAGGACTGAAGCTTTCTTT.

This chain connects TRBV10-3 to TRBJ2-7, with 11 positions matching TRBD1. The trim removed 5 bases at V and 7 bases at J, leaving 7 bases unmatched. CDR3 length: 14 amino acids. In germline, CDR1 is ENHRY, CDR2 SYGVKD. The CDR3 coding sequence is TGTGCCATCAGTCTAGGAGGGACAGGGGGAGAGCAGTACTTC. Its protein is CAISLGGTGGEQYF.

This rearrangement joins TRBV3-1 (or the pseudogene TRBV3-2) to TRBJ1-3; D is ambiguous. V was pared by 0 bases and J by 2 bases, with 8 bases between. Germline V gene sequence: CDR1 LGHDT, CDR2 YNNKEL (reference sequence). CDR3 length: 15 residues. This chain's CDR3 is CASSQERMPGNTIYF. The CDR3 DNA reads TGTGCCAGCAGCCAAGAGAGGATGCCTGGAAACACCATATATTTT.

This clone was recorded a few times. The chain carries TRBV28 and TRBJ1-1, with 7 nucleotides matching TRBD1. Trimming at V came to 7 bases and at J to 1 base, leaving 6 bases not matched to a gene. Germline V lookup: CDR1 MDHEN, CDR2 SYDVKM. The CDR3 runs 14 residues. The CDR3 loop is CASKITGANTEAFF. The CDR3 nucleotides read TGTGCCAGCAAAATTACAGGGGCGAACACTGAAGCTTTCTTT.

This clone was recorded at least ten times. This chain joins TRBV9 and TRBJ1-3, with D uncertain. The CDR3 sequence is 13 residues long. From germline, CDR1 is SGDLS and CDR2 YYNGEE. Trimming pared 0 bases from V and 4 bases from J, leaving 5 bases between. The CDR3 nucleotides read TGTGCCAGCAGCGTAGGTGTAGGAAACACCATATATTTT. Encoded protein: CASSVGVGNTIYF.

The chain's CDR3 is CASRLGPEQYF. The CDR3 DNA reads as TGCGCCAGCAGGCTGGGCCCCGAGCAGTACTTC. V gene TRBV10-2 combines with J gene TRBJ2-7; no definite D call. V was cut by 6 bases and J by 6 bases, with 9 bases left in between. The CDR3 is 11 amino acids. CDR1 and CDR2 from the germline V gene are WSHSY and SAAADI.

This clone is a singleton in its sample. The genes are TRBV5-4 and TRBJ2-2; D is perhaps TRBD1 (6 bases). Germline CDR1 is SGHNT and CDR2 is YYREEE (reference sequence). V was trimmed by 5 bases and J by 3 bases, leaving 11 bases between them. CDR3 length: 14 residues. The CDR3 reads CASRAHRDTGELFF. The DNA of the CDR3 is TGTGCCAGCAGGGCTCACAGGGACACCGGGGAGCTGTTTTTT.

In its sample, this clone was seen once. This chain joins TRBV27 and TRBJ2-1; TRBD1 aligns across 9 bases. Germline V gene data show CDR1 as MNHEY and CDR2 as SMNVEV (reference sequence). The CDR3 length is 14 residues. Trimming took 7 bases from V and 2 from J; bases not matched to a gene: 3. CDR3 in amino acids: CASTRDRAYNEQFF. The CDR3 nucleotides read TGTGCCAGCACCCGGGACAGGGCCTACAATGAGCAGTTCTTC.

This clone was found a few times. CDR3 sequence (DNA): TGTGCCTGGAGTCGGAAACAGGGTTCCTCCTACGAGCAGTACTTC. Protein: CAWSRKQGSSYEQYF. The chain has TRBV30 and TRBJ2-7; perhaps TRBD1 as D (6 bases). Trimming pared 2 bases from V and 0 bases from J, leaving 14 bases between. The CDR3 extends over 15 amino acids. From germline, CDR1 is GTSNPN and CDR2 SVGIG (reference sequence).

V usage is TRBV5-1 and J usage is TRBJ2-5, with 13 bases matching TRBD2. The V gene end was trimmed by 0 bases and the J gene end by 1 base; junction bases not matched to a gene: 3. The CDR3 runs to 17 residues. Germline-derived CDR1 and CDR2 are SGHRS and YFSETQ. The CDR3 is CASSLVGLAGIQETQYF. CDR3 coding DNA: TGCGCCAGCAGCTTGGTGGGACTAGCGGGAATCCAAGAGACCCAGTACTTC.

The chain links TRBV6-2 or TRBV6-3 to TRBJ1-5; the D gene is possibly TRBD1 (5 bases). The CDR3 length is 17 residues. V shed 2 bases and J shed 1 base, with 15 bases lying between them. Germline V gives CDR1 MNHEY, CDR2 SVGEGT. The CDR3 bases are TGTGCCAGCAGTTACACCGACAGAAGGTCGAGCAATCAGCCCCAGCATTTT. The encoded protein is CASSYTDRRSSNQPQHF.

V usage is TRBV7-8 and J usage is TRBJ2-1; maybe TRBD2 (7 bases). The CDR3 loop spans 15 amino acids. Germline V gene data show CDR1 as SGHVS and CDR2 as FQNEAQ. Trimming removed 2 bases at V and 4 bases at J, with 12 bases between. CDR3 sequence reads: CASSLIGGLYNEQFF. CDR3 in DNA: TGTGCCAGCAGCTTAATCGGGGGGCTTTACAATGAGCAGTTCTTC.

The chain uses TRBV7-9 and TRBJ1-4; D is perhaps TRBD1 (6 bases). This CDR3 has 15 residues. Looked up from germline, CDR1 is SEHNR and CDR2 is FQNEAQ (reference sequence). The V end lost 5 bases, the J end lost 6 bases, and 16 bases lay between the germline ends. In nucleotides, the CDR3 is TGTGCCAGCAGCCCCCGGGGGGGCGCTGATGAAAAACTGTTTTTT. This sequence encodes CASSPRGGADEKLFF.

This rearrangement joins TRBV18 to TRBJ2-1; 9 bases are a match to TRBD1. There are 15 residues in the CDR3. Germline assignment: CDR1 KGHSH and CDR2 LQKENI. J gave up 7 bases and V 5 bases, and 9 bases lay outside the gene matches. CDR3 bases: TGTGCCAGCTCATCCGGACAGGGGTGGATGAATGAGCAGTTCTTC. Its translation is CASSSGQGWMNEQFF.

The chain employs TRBV5-5 and TRBJ1-1; D not resolved. V was shortened by 4 bases and J by 6 bases, with 13 bases between the two germline ends. The CDR3 is 13 residues long. Germline CDR1 and CDR2: SGHKS and YYEKEE (reference sequence). The CDR3 sequence: CASSPPVLAEAFF. In DNA, the CDR3 is TGTGCCAGCAGCCCTCCGGTTTTAGCTGAAGCTTTCTTT.

CDR3 sequence: CATSRDNQEVSIQYF. In nucleotides, the CDR3 is TGTGCCACCAGCAGAGATAACCAGGAGGTGAGCATTCAGTACTTC. The V call is TRBV15, the J call TRBJ2-4, with D tentatively TRBD2 (5 bases). The CDR3 is made up of 15 amino acids. Trimming took off 0 bases at V and 9 bases at J, with 15 bases between the two ends. From germline, CDR1 is LNHNV and CDR2 YYDKDF (reference sequence).

The chain couples TRBV25-1 to TRBJ1-4; TRBD1 aligns across 7 bases. Germline V gene sequence: CDR1 MGHDK, CDR2 SYGVNS. V was pared by 2 bases and J by 6 bases, with 12 bases of the junction left unmatched. This CDR3 comprises 17 residues. The CDR3: CASSEDRRTGRDEKLFF. For the CDR3, the DNA is TGTGCCAGCAGTGAAGATCGTAGGACAGGAAGGGATGAAAAACTGTTTTTT.

V usage is TRBV19 and J usage is TRBJ1-6; D is possibly TRBD1 (5 bases). The V and J ends lost 3 bases and 9 bases respectively, with 18 bases between them. Germline-derived CDR1 and CDR2 are LNHDA and SQIVND (reference sequence). The CDR3 contains 16 residues. Here the CDR3 DNA reads TGTGCCAGTAGTATCGGCGGGACCACTGGGAGTTCACCCCTCCACTTT. Translation: CASSIGGTTGSSPLHF.

The chain employs TRBV28 and TRBJ1-3, with D possibly matching TRBD1 (5 bases). This CDR3 is built from 15 residues. In germline, CDR1 is MDHEN, CDR2 SYDVKM. Trimming took off 7 bases at V and 0 bases at J, with 13 bases between the two ends. In nucleotides, the CDR3 is TGTGCCAGCACCCCCACAGGCCTCTCTGGAAACACCATATATTTT. This gives the protein CASTPTGLSGNTIYF. Full variable domain (rest looked up from reference TRBV28 and TRBJ1-3): DVKVTQSSRYLVKRTGEKVFLECVQDMDHENMFWYRQDPGLGLRLIYFSYDVKMKEKGDIPEGYSVSREKKERFSLILESASTNQTSMYLCASTPTGLSGNTIYFGEGSWLTVV.

The V gene is TRBV6-2 or TRBV6-3, the J gene TRBJ2-6, with D unclear. The CDR3 spans 14 residues. Germline V gives CDR1 MNHEY, CDR2 SVGEGT. The V and J ends lost 1 base and 4 bases respectively, with 5 bases between them. The CDR3 reads CASSYFGGANVLTF. The CDR3 bases are TGTGCCAGCAGTTACTTCGGGGGGGCCAACGTCCTGACTTTC.

The CDR3 bases are TGTGCCTGTCGTAGCTCCTACAATGAGCAGTTCTTC. Translated, it gives CACRSSYNEQFF. The chain uses TRBV30 and TRBJ2-1; D remains unclear. The CDR3 spans 12 residues. V was trimmed by 6 bases and J by 0 bases, leaving 6 bases between them. CDR1 and CDR2 from the germline V gene are GTSNPN and SVGIG (reference sequence). Supplemented by reference TRBV30 and TRBJ2-1, the full variable domain reads SQTIHQWPATLVQPVGSPLSLECTVEGTSNPNLYWYRQAAGRGLQLLFYSVGIGQISSEVPQNLSASRPQDRQFILSSKKLLLSDSGFYLCACRSSYNEQFFGPGTRLTVL.